What follows is one T cell receptor beta chain and its context. Antigen specificity is unknown. The authors loaded about 200 ng DNA, about 30,000 T cell genomes, into sorted-subset replicate PCRs. Only in-frame clones appear in the TCRdb table, and some are missing; sequencing was by immunoSEQ multiplex PCR. This sample has 2 million to 3 million clones; approximately 94% occur once, and the top ten carry roughly 0.36%. The investigators split CD4+ cells into a CD45RA+ naive subset and a CD45RA-negative memory subset. These data belong to a study of shared clonotypes between healthy human individuals. Findings and limits, study-wide: Some naive CD4 clonotypes, approximately 4.5%, turned up in common across four donors.

The CDR3 has 16 amino acids. Trimming removed 6 bases at V and 1 base at J, with 17 bases between. Germline lookup yields CDR1 LNHDA and CDR2 SQIVND (reference sequence). This sequence was found in a young man in good health. Some clones in this sample may be carry-over from other donors' samples. Sequenced sample: naive CD4+ T cells from PBMCs. As for subset: CD45RA+ positively selected. This chain joins TRBV19 and TRBJ2-3; tentative D call: TRBD2 (7 bases). In nucleotides, the CDR3 is TGTGCCAGTAGGCGTTTAGGGGGGGGCCGCACAGATACGCAGTATTTT. Protein product: CASRRLGGGRTDTQYF.